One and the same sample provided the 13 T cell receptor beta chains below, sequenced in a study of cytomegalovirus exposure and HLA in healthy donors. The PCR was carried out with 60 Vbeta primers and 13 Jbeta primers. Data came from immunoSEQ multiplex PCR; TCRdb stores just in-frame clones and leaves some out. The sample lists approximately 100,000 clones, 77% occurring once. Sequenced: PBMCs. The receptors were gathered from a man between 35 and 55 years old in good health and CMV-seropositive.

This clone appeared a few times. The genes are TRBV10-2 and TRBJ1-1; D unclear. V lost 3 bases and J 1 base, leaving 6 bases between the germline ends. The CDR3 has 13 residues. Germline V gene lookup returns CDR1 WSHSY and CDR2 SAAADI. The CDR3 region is CASSDGENTEAFF. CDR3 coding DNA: TGCGCCAGCAGTGACGGGGAGAACACTGAAGCTTTCTTT.

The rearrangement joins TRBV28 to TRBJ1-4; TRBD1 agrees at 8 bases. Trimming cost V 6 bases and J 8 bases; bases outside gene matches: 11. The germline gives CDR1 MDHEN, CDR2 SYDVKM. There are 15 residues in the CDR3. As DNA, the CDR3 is TGTGCCAGCAGCCCACCCCCGGGACAGGTCGAAAAACTGTTTTTT. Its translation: CASSPPPGQVEKLFF.

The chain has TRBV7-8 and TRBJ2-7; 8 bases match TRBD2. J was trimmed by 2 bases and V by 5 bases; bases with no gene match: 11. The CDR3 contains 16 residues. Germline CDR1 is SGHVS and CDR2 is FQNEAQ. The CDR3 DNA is TGTGCCAGCAGCCATACCCCCGGGGGGGTACCCTACGAGCAGTACTTC. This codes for CASSHTPGGVPYEQYF.

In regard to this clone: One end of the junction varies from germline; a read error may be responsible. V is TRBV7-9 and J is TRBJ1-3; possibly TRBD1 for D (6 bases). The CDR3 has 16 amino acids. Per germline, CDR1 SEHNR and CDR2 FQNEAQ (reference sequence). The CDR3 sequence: CSSSLGGVLSGNTIYF. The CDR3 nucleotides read TGTTCCAGCAGCTTAGGGGGGGTACTCTCTGGAAACACCATATATTTT.

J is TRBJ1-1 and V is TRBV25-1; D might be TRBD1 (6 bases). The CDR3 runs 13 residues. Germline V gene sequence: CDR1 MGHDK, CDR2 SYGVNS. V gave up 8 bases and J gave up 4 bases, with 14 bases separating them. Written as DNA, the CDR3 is TGTGCCAGCGGTACAGGGTATGGCACTGAAGCTTTCTTT. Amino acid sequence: CASGTGYGTEAFF. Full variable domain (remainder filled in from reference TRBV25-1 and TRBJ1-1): EADIYQTPRYLVIGTGKKITLECSQTMGHDKMYWYQQDPGMELHLIHYSYGVNSTEKGDLSSESTVSRIRTEHFPLTLESARPSHTSQYLCASGTGYGTEAFFGQGTRLTVV.

CDR3 sequence reads: CASSYKLSSGANVLTF. The CDR3 coding sequence is TGTGCCAGCAGTTATAAGCTGAGCTCTGGGGCCAACGTCCTGACTTTC. V and J are TRBV6-5 and TRBJ2-6; D ambiguous. Germline lookup yields CDR1 MNHEY and CDR2 SVGAGI. This CDR3 has 16 residues. Trimming pared 3 bases from V and 0 bases from J, leaving 9 bases between.

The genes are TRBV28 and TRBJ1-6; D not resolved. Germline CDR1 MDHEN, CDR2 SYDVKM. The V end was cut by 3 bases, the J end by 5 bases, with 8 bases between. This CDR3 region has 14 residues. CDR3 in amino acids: CASSFVADNSPLHF. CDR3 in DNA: TGTGCCAGCAGTTTTGTGGCAGATAATTCACCCCTCCACTTT.

The CDR3 DNA reads as TGCGCCAGCAGCCGACAGGGGGCGGTTACAGATACGCAGTATTTT. Protein product: CASSRQGAVTDTQYF. The genes are TRBV4-3 and TRBJ2-3; TRBD1 aligns across 10 bases. The V segment lost 4 bases and the J segment 3 bases; nucleotides outside the gene matches: 4. Germline V gene lookup returns CDR1 LGHNA and CDR2 YSLEER. This CDR3 is 15 amino acids long.

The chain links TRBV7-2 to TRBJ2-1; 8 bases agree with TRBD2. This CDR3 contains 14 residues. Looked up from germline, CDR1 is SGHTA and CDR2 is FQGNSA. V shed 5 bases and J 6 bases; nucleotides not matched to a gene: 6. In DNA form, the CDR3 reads TGTGCCAGCAGCCCCGGGGGGGCATTCAATGAGCAGTTCTTC. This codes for CASSPGGAFNEQFF.

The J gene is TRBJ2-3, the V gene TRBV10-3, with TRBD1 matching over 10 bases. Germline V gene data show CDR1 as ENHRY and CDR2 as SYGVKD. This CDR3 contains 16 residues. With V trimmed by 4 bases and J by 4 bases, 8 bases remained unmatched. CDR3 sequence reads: CAISGQDRGVPDTQYF. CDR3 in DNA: TGTGCCATCAGTGGGCAGGACAGGGGGGTTCCAGATACGCAGTATTTT.

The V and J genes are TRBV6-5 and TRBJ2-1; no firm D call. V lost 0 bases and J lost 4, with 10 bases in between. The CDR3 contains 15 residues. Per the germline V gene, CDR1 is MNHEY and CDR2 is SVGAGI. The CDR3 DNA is TGTGCCAGCAGTTACTCTGGCAGAAGTTACAATGAGCAGTTCTTC. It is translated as CASSYSGRSYNEQFF.

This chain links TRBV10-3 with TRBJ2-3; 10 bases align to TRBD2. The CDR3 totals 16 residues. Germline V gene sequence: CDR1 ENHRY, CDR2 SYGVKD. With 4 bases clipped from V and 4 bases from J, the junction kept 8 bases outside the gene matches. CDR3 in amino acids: CAISGTSGERSDTQYF. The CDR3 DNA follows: TGTGCCATCAGTGGTACTAGCGGGGAGAGGTCAGATACGCAGTATTTT.

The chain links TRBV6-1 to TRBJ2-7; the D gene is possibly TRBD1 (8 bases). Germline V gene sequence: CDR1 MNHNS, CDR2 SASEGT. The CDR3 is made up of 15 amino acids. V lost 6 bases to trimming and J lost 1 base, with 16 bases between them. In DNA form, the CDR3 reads TGTGCCAGCAGCCCTACAGGGGGGGAATCCTACGAGCAGTACTTC. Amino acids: CASSPTGGESYEQYF.